This T cell receptor beta chain was profiled in a study of shared clonotypes between healthy human individuals. Findings and caveats of the study: Naive subsets usually exceeded memory subsets in estimated richness.

On sorted subsets, replicate PCRs used about 0.2 ug DNA, or 30,000 or so T cell genomes. Some clones are missing from TCRdb's copy, which holds only in-frame ones; the method was immunoSEQ multiplex PCR. Of hundreds of thousands of clones in the sample, over 65% are singletons; the top ten hold about 1.8%. It was into CD45RA+ naive and CD45RA-negative memory subsets that the CD4+ cells were split. Germline V gene data show CDR1 as MNHNY and CDR2 as SVGAGI (reference sequence). The CDR3 totals 14 residues. The germline V and J ends were trimmed by 0 bases and 3 bases, with 7 bases remaining between them. Remarks on this clone: Its specificity is not known. The sample has other DNA sequences that encode this CDR3 too.

V and J are TRBV6-6 and TRBJ2-3, with D unresolved. Sequences were obtained from memory CD4+ T cells sorted from blood. Subset meaning: CD45RA-negative fraction. This clonotype was obtained from a woman aged 30 to 39 in good health. Here the CDR3 reads CASSYSTGTDTQYF. CDR3 DNA sequence: TGTGCCAGCAGTTACTCGACCGGGACAGATACGCAGTATTTT.